The clone carrying this T cell receptor (beta chain) was found a few times. TCRdb re-called the RT-PCR reads through MiXCR, storing one row per CDR3 protein. The data contain approximately 720,000 distinct CDR3 sequences, 12% to 15% of them singletons. Trimming removed 7 bases from V and 3 bases from J; junction bases left unmatched: 5. The CDR3 spans 13 residues. The rearrangement joins TRBV12-3 or TRBV12-4 to TRBJ2-7; 8 positions agree with TRBD1. The sequencing input was memory CD4+ T cells from blood. This receptor was taken from a female donor in good health, serving as a healthy control. CDR3 DNA sequence: TGTGCCAGCATGGGACAGGAGAACTACGAGCAGTACTTC. Its protein is CASMGQENYEQYF.